This is a list of T cell receptor beta chains from one sample in a study of blood T cell repertoires in COVID-19. Assay used: immunoSEQ multiplex PCR; TCRdb lists only in-frame clones, some missing. Here the sample spans about 180,000 clones, 85% to 90% being singletons. The sample consisted of PBMCs or T cells enriched from blood (not recorded which). The receptor source for this set is a woman between 35 and 50 years old with acute COVID-19. Both conserved end residues are part of each CDR3. A D gene is named only where the DNA matches it firmly. Clone sizes are given selectively: once, few, many, or a class where the clone is expanded.

d_call	j_call	v_call	clone_size	cdr3_aa	cdr3_nt
TRBD1	TRBJ1-4	TRBV5-6	.	CASSSLTGANEKLFF	TGTGCCAGCAGTTCCCTTACAGGGGCCAATGAAAAACTGTTTTTT
.	TRBJ2-2	TRBV9	.	CASSPRGAASTGELFF	TGTGCCAGCAGCCCACGGGGGGCAGCTTCTACCGGGGAGCTGTTTTTT
TRBD1	TRBJ2-7	TRBV7-8	.	CASSLGTGFHEQYF	TGTGCCAGCAGCTTAGGGACAGGGTTCCACGAGCAGTACTTC
TRBD2	TRBJ2-6	TRBV2	.	CASRRGTTSGANVLTF	TGTGCCAGCAGACGAGGGACTACCTCTGGGGCCAACGTCCTGACTTTC
.	TRBJ2-4	TRBV19	.	CASSNTGRGNIQYF	TGTGCCAGTAGTAATACGGGCAGAGGGAACATTCAGTACTTC
.	TRBJ2-7	TRBV11-2	.	CASSPLDSVYEQYF	TGTGCCAGCAGCCCCCTGGACAGCGTCTACGAGCAGTACTTC
.	TRBJ2-1	TRBV25-1	.	CASSPLGVNYNEQFF	TGTGCCAGCAGCCCGTTAGGGGTTAACTACAATGAGCAGTTCTTC
TRBD2	TRBJ2-3	TRBV11-2	.	CASSPLAGGPRRDTQYF	TGTGCCAGCAGCCCACTAGCGGGGGGGCCGCGGCGAGATACGCAGTATTTT
TRBD1	TRBJ1-3	TRBV7-3	.	CASDQRTGPGNTIYF	TGTGCCAGCGACCAAAGGACAGGGCCTGGAAACACCATATATTTT
.	TRBJ1-1	TRBV6-5	.	CASSQGEGTEAFF	TGTGCCAGCAGCCAAGGCGAGGGCACTGAAGCTTTCTTT
TRBD2	TRBJ2-2	TRBV11-2	.	CASSTQLAPGELFF	TGTGCCAGCAGCACTCAACTAGCGCCCGGGGAGCTGTTTTTT
.	TRBJ2-7	TRBV6-2/TRBV6-3	.	CASSYSALELLSYEQYF	TGTGCCAGCAGTTACTCGGCCCTAGAACTCCTCTCCTACGAGCAGTACTTC
TRBD2	TRBJ2-2	TRBV27	.	CASSLWRESTGELFF	TGTGCCAGCAGTCTGTGGCGGGAGAGCACCGGGGAGCTGTTTTTT
TRBD1	TRBJ2-7	TRBV6-5	few	CASSRTGTYEQYF	TGTGCCAGCAGCCGGACAGGGACCTACGAGCAGTACTTC
.	TRBJ1-6	TRBV12-3/TRBV12-4	.	CASRDSPSSPLHF	TGTGCTTCCCGGGACTCCCCTTCTTCACCCCTCCACTTT
.	TRBJ1-3	TRBV6-6	.	CASSRELNSGNTIYF	TGTGCCAGCAGCCGCGAATTGAACTCTGGAAACACCATATATTTT
.	TRBJ1-4	TRBV9	.	CASSVAGTHEKLFF	TGTGCCAGCAGCGTAGCAGGAACTCATGAAAAACTGTTTTTT
.	TRBJ2-5	TRBV27	.	CASSSGLIGETQYF	TGTGCCAGCAGTTCGGGGTTGATTGGGGAGACCCAGTACTTC
TRBD2	TRBJ2-7	TRBV5-1	.	CASSRSGTNLYEQYF	TGCGCCAGCAGCCGTAGCGGGACGAACCTCTACGAGCAGTACTTC
TRBD1	TRBJ1-5	TRBV27	.	CASRPSGTEEPQHF	TGTGCCAGCCGCCCTTCCGGGACAGAAGAGCCCCAGCATTTT
TRBD2	TRBJ2-2	TRBV28	.	CASSLRILAGASNTGELFF	TGTGCCAGCAGTTTACGAATTCTAGCGGGGGCATCGAACACCGGGGAGCTGTTTTTT
.	TRBJ1-2	TRBV15	.	CATSSETENYGYTF	TGTGCCACCAGCAGCGAGACAGAGAACTATGGCTACACCTTC
TRBD2	TRBJ2-3	TRBV4-1	.	CASSQETSGGPVVRSQYF	TGCGCCAGCAGCCAAGAGACTAGCGGGGGCCCGGTTGTGCGGTCGCAGTATTTT
.	TRBJ1-3	TRBV19	.	CASREDGSSGNTIYF	TGTGCCAGTAGGGAGGACGGGAGCTCTGGAAACACCATATATTTT
.	TRBJ2-3	TRBV28	.	CASSPGRGDTDTQYF	TGTGCCAGCAGTCCTGGCCGGGGTGACACAGATACGCAGTATTTT
.	TRBJ2-7	TRBV11-2	.	CASSLGVGQEGYEQYF	TGTGCCAGCAGCTTAGGAGTCGGGCAGGAGGGGTACGAGCAGTACTTC
TRBD1	TRBJ1-2	TRBV6-5	.	CASSRASTGVYGYTF	TGTGCCAGCAGTCGGGCGTCGACAGGGGTCTATGGCTACACCTTC
.	TRBJ1-2	TRBV6-2/TRBV6-3	few	CASSYSARQNYGYTF	TGTGCCAGCAGTTACTCGGCACGACAAAACTATGGCTACACCTTC
.	TRBJ2-7	TRBV10-2	once	CASSKRVGAYEQYF	TGCGCCAGCAGTAAAAGGGTCGGGGCCTACGAGCAGTACTTC
.	TRBJ1-6	TRBV7-8	.	CASSLAQGLNSPLHF	TGTGCCAGCAGCTTAGCGCAGGGCCTAAATTCACCCCTCCACTTT
TRBD2	TRBJ2-3	TRBV10-2	.	CASSDTSGATDTQYF	TGCGCCAGCAGCGACACTAGCGGGGCCACAGATACGCAGTATTTT